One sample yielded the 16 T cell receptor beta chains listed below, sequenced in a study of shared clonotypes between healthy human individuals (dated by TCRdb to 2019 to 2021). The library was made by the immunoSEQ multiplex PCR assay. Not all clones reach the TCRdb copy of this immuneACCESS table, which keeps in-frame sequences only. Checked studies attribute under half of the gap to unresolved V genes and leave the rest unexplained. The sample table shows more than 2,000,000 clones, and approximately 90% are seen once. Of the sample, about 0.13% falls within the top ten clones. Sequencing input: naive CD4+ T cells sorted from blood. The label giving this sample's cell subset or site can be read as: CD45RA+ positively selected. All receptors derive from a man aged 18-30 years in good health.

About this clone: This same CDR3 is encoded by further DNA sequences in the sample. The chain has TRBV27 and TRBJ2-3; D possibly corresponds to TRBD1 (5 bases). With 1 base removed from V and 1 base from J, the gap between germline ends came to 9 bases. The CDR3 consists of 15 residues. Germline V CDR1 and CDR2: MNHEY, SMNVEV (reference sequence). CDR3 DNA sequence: TGTGCCAGCAGTTTATTCAGGGTTGGCACAGATACGCAGTATTTT. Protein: CASSLFRVGTDTQYF.

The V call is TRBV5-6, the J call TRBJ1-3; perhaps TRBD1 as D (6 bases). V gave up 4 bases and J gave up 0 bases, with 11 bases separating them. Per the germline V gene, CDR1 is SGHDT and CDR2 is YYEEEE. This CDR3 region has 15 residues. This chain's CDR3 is CASSQDSYSGNTIYF. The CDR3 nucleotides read TGTGCCAGCAGCCAGGACAGCTACTCTGGAAACACCATATATTTT.

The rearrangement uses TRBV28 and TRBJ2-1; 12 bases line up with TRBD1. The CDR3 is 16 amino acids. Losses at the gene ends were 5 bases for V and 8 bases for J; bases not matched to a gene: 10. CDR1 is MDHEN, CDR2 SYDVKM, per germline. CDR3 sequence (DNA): TGTGCCAGCAGTACCCCTTGGGGGACAGGGGGCGATGAGCAGTTCTTC. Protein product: CASSTPWGTGGDEQFF.

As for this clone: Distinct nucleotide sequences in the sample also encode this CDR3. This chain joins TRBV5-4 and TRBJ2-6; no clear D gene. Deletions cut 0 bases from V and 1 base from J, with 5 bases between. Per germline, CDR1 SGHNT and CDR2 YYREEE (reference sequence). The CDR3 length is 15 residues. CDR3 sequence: CASSLDASGANVLTF. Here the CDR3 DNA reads TGTGCCAGCAGCTTGGACGCTTCTGGGGCCAACGTCCTGACTTTC.

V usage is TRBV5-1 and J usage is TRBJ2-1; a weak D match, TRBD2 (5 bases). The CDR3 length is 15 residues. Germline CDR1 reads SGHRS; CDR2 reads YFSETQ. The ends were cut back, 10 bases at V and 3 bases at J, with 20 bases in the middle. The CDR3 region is CAQADAGRDYNEQFF. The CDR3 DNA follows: TGCGCCCAAGCGGACGCGGGCCGGGACTACAATGAGCAGTTCTTC. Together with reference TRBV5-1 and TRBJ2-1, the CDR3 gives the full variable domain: KAGVTQTPRYLIKTRGQQVTLSCSPISGHRSVSWYQQTPGQGLQFLFEYFSETQRNKGNFPGRFSGRQFSNSRSEMNVSTLELGDSALYLCAQADAGRDYNEQFFGPGTRLTVL.

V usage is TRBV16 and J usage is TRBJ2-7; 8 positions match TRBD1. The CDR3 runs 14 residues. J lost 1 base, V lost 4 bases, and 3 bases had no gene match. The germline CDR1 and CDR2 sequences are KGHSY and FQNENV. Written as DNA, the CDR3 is TGTGCCAGCAGCCTGGACAGGGCTTCCTACGAGCAGTACTTC. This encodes CASSLDRASYEQYF.

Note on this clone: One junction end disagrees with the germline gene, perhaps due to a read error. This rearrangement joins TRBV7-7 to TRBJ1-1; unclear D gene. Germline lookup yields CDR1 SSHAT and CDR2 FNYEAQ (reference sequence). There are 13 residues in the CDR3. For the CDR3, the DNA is TGTGCTAGCAGCTTTTCCCGGGACACTGAAGCTTTCTTT. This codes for CASSFSRDTEAFF.

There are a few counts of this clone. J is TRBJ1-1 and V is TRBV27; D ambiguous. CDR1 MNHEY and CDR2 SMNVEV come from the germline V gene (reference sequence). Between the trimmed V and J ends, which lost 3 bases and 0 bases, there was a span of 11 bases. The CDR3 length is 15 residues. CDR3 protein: CASSLGGQMNTEAFF. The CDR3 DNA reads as TGTGCCAGCAGTTTGGGTGGGCAGATGAACACTGAAGCTTTCTTT.

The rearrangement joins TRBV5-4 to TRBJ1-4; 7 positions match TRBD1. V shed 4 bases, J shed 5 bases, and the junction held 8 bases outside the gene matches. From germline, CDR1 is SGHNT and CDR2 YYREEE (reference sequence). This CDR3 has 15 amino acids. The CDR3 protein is CASSRQGQANEKLFF. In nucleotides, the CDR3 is TGTGCCAGCAGCCGTCAAGGACAGGCGAATGAAAAACTGTTTTTT. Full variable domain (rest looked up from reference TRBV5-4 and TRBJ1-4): ETGVTQSPTHLIKTRGQQVTLRCSSQSGHNTVSWYQQALGQGPQFIFQYYREEENGRGNFPPRFSGLQFPNYSSELNVNALELDDSALYLCASSRQGQANEKLFFGSGTQLSVL.

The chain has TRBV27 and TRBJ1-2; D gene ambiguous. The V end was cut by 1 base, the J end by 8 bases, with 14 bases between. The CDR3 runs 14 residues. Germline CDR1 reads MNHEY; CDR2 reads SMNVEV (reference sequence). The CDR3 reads CASSLLGRLGGYTF. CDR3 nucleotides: TGTGCCAGCAGTTTATTGGGCCGGCTGGGGGGCTACACCTTC.

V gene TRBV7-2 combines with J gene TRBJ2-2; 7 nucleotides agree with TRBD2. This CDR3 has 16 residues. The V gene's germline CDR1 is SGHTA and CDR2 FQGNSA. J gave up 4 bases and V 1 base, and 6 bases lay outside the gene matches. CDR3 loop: CASSLGGRVLTGELFF. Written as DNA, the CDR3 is TGTGCCAGCAGCTTAGGGGGGAGGGTGCTCACCGGGGAGCTGTTTTTT.

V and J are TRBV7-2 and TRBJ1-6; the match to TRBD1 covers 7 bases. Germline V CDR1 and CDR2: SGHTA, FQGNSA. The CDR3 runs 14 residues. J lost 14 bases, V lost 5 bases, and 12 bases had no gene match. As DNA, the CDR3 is TGTGCCAGCAGCCTAGGGGGCTCTTTTGCCACCCTCCACTTT. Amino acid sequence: CASSLGGSFATLHF.

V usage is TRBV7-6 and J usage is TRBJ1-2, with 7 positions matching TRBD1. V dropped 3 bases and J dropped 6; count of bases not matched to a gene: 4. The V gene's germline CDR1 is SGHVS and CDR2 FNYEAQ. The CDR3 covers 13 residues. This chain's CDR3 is CASSLTGLDGYTF. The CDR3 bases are TGTGCCAGCAGCTTGACAGGGTTGGATGGCTACACCTTC.

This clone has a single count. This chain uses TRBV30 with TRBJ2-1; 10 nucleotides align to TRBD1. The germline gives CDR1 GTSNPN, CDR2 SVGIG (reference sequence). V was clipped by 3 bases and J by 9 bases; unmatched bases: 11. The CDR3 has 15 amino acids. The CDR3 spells CAWRGKDRGSGEQFF. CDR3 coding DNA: TGTGCCTGGAGGGGTAAGGACAGGGGGTCTGGTGAGCAGTTCTTC.

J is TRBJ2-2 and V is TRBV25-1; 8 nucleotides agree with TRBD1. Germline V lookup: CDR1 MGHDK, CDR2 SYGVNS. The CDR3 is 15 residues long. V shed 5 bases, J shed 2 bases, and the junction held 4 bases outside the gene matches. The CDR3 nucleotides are TGTGCCAGCAGTTCGGGACAGGCTAACACCGGGGAGCTGTTTTTT. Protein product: CASSSGQANTGELFF. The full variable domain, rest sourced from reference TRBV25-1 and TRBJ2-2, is EADIYQTPRYLVIGTGKKITLECSQTMGHDKMYWYQQDPGMELHLIHYSYGVNSTEKGDLSSESTVSRIRTEHFPLTLESARPSHTSQYLCASSSGQANTGELFFGEGSRLTVL.

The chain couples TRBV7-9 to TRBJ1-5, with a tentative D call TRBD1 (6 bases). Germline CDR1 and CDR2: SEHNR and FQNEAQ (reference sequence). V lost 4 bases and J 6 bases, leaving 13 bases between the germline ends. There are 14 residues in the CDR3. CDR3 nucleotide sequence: TGTGCCAGCAGCTCACAGGGAATGGGTCAGCCCCAGCATTTT. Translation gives CASSSQGMGQPQHF. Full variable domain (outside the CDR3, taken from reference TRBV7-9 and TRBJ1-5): DTGVSQNPRHKITKRGQNVTFRCDPISEHNRLYWYRQTLGQGPEFLTYFQNEAQLEKSRLLSDRFSAERPKGSFSTLEIQRTEQGDSAMYLCASSSQGMGQPQHFGDGTRLSIL.